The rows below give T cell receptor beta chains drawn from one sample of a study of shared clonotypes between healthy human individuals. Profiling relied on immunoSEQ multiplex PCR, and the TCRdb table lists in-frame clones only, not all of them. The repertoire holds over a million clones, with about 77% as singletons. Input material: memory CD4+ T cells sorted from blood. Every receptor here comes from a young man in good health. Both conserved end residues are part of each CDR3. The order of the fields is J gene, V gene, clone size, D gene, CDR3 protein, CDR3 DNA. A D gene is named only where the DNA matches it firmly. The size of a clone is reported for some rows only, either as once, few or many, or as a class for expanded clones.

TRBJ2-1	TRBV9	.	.	CASSAPGGGRRGEQFF	TGTGCCAGCAGCGCCCCTGGGGGGGGCCGGAGGGGTGAGCAGTTCTTC
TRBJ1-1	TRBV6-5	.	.	CASSPKWMNTEAFF	TGTGCCAGCAGCCCTAAATGGATGAACACTGAAGCTTTCTTT
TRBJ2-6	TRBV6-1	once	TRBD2	CASSDGGVGANVLTF	TGTGCCAGCAGTGATGGGGGGGTAGGGGCCAACGTCCTGACTTTC
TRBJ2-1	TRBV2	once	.	CASIPNPGTAYNEQFF	TGTGCCAGCATCCCTAACCCAGGGACGGCGTACAATGAGCAGTTCTTC
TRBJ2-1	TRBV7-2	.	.	CASSSPHYNEQFF	TGTGCCAGCAGCTCCCCCCACTACAATGAGCAGTTCTTC
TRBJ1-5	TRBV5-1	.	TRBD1	CASSIGQGGNQPQHF	TGCGCCAGCAGCATAGGACAGGGAGGCAATCAGCCCCAGCATTTT
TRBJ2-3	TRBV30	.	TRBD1	CAWGRGTTDTQYF	TGTGCCTGGGGCAGGGGGACCACAGATACGCAGTATTTT
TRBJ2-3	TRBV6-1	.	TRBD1	CASSLGQGAADTQYF	TGTGCCAGCAGTTTGGGACAGGGGGCAGCGGATACGCAGTATTTT
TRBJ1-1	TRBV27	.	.	CASRVQGYMNTEAFF	TGTGCCAGCAGGGTCCAGGGGTACATGAACACTGAAGCTTTCTTT
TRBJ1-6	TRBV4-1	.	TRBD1	CASSQDSTRTGGTSPLHF	TGCGCCAGCAGCCAAGATAGTACGAGGACAGGGGGGACTTCACCCCTCCACTTT
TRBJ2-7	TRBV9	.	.	CASSPRSGTGYEQYF	TGTGCCAGCAGCCCAAGGTCCGGGACCGGTTACGAGCAGTACTTC
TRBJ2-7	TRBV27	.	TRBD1	CASRRQGGHEQYF	TGTGCCAGCAGGAGACAGGGGGGCCACGAGCAGTACTTC
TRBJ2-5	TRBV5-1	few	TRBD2	CASSLVAGSGGAETQYF	TGCGCCAGCAGCTTGGTCGCTGGTAGCGGGGGGGCAGAGACCCAGTACTTC
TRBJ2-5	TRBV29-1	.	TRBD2	CSVAPSGSYVMETQYF	TGCAGCGTTGCTCCTAGCGGGAGTTATGTAATGGAGACCCAGTACTTC
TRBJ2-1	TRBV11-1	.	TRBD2	CASSPSGGAYNEQFF	TGTGCCAGCAGCCCGAGCGGGGGGGCCTACAATGAGCAGTTCTTC
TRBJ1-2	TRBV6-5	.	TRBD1	CACAGGAYGYTF	TGTGCCTGCGCAGGGGGCGCCTATGGCTACACCTTC
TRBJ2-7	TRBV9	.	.	CASSVQGSSYEQYF	TGTGCCAGCAGCGTTCAGGGCAGCTCCTACGAGCAGTACTTC
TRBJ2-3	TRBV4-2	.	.	CASSRDLVADTQYF	TGTGCCAGCAGCCGAGACTTAGTAGCAGATACGCAGTATTTT
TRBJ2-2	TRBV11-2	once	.	CASSLGHTGELFF	TGTGCCAGCAGCTTGGGGCACACCGGGGAGCTGTTTTTT
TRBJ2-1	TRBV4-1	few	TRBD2	CASSQEAGGFNEQFF	TGCGCCAGCAGCCAAGAGGCGGGAGGGTTTAATGAGCAGTTCTTC
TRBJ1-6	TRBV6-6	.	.	CASSYSTSSPLHF	TGTGCCAGCAGTTACTCCACTTCTTCACCCCTCCACTTT
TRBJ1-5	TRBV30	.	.	CAWSVLGYQPQHF	TGTGCCTGGAGTGTACTGGGGTATCAGCCCCAGCATTTT